The subject of this entry is one TCR beta chain. The sample originates from a study of blood T cell repertoires in COVID-19. Study background: The United States, Italy and Spain supplied acute and convalescent COVID-19 samples. Nucleic acid was either cDNA or gDNA, and it came from T cells, B-cell-depleted T cells, or PBMCs.

In the source study's methods: Scientists estimated how many nucleated cells there were by amplifying reference gene primers. Measured with immunoSEQ multiplex PCR; TCRdb has only the in-frame clones, and not every one. The DNA gave D and trimming, while V, J and clone size come from that table. The table lists more than 15,000 clones, about nine tenths of them singletons. The TCR sequence derives from a human donor in a cohort sampled during active COVID-19. Sequencing was performed on peripheral blood.

The CDR3 DNA reads TGTGCCAGCAGCGGACAGAGCACAGATACGCAGTATTTT. The encoded protein is CASSGQSTDTQYF. The rearrangement links TRBV7-9 to TRBJ2-3; D possibly corresponds to TRBD1 (6 bases). V shed 5 bases and J shed 0 bases, with 6 bases lying between them. Germline V gene lookup returns CDR1 SEHNR and CDR2 FQNEAQ (reference sequence). The CDR3 spans 13 residues.